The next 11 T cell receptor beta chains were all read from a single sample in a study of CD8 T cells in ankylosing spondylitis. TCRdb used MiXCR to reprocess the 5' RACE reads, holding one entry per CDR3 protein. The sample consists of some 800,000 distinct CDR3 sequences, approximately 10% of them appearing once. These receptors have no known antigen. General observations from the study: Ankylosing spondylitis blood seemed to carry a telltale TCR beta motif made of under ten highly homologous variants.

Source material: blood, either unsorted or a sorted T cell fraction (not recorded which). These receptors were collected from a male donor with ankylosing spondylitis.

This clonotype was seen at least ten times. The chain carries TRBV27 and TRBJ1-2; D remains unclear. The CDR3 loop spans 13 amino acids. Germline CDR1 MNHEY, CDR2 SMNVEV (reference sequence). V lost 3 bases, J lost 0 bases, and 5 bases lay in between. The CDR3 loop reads CASSFRANYGYTF. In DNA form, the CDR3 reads TGTGCCAGCAGTTTTCGAGCTAACTATGGCTACACCTTC.

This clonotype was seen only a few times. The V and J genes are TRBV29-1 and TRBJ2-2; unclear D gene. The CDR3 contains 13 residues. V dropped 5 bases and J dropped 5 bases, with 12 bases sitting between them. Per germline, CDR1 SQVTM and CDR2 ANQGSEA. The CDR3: CSVSPVLTGELFF. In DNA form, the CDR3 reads TGCAGCGTTTCGCCCGTTCTTACCGGGGAGCTGTTTTTT.

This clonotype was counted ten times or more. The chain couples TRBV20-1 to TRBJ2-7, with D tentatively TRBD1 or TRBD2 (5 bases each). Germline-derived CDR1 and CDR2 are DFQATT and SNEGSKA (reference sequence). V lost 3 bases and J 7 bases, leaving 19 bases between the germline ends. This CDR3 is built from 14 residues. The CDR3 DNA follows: TGCAGTGCTAGCCGTCCTCTGGGGGAAAGGGAGCAGTACTTC. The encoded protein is CSASRPLGEREQYF.

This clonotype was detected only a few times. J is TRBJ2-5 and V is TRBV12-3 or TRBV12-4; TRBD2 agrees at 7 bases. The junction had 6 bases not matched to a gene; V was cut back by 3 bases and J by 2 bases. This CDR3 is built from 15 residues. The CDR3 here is CASSFWGRGQETQYF. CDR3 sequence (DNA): TGTGCCAGCAGTTTCTGGGGGAGGGGACAAGAGACCCAGTACTTC.

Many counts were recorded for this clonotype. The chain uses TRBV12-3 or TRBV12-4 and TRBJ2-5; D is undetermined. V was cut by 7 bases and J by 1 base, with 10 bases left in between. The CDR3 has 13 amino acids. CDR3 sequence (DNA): TGTGCCAGCACCCCGCGCATCCAAGAGACCCAGTACTTC. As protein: CASTPRIQETQYF.

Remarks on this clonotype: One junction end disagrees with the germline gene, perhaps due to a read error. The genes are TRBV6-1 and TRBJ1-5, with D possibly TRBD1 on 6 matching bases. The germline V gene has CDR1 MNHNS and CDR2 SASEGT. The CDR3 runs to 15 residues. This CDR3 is CASSQGLWGNQPQDF. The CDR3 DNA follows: TGTGCCAGCAGCCAGGGGCTCTGGGGCAATCAGCCCCAGGATTTT.

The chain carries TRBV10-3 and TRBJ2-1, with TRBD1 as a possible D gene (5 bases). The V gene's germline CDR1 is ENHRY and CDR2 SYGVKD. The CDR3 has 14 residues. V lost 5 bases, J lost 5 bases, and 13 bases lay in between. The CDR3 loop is CAISRGREDNEQFF. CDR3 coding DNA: TGTGCCATCAGTAGGGGAAGGGAAGACAATGAGCAGTTCTTC.

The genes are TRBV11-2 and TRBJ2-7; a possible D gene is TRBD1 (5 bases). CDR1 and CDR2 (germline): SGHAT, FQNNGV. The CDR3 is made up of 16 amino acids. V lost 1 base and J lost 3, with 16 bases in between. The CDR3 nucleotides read TGTGCCAGCAGCTTAGCGTCGTACAGGATAAACTACGAGCAGTACTTC. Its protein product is CASSLASYRINYEQYF.

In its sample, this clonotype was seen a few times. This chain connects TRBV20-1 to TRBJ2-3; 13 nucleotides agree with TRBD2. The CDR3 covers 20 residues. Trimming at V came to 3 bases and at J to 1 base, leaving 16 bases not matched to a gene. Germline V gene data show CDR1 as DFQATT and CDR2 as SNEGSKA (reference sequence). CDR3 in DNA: TGCAGTGCTAGTACGGGTCAAGGACTAGCGGGAGAGGCGGGCACAGATACGCAGTATTTT. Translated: CSASTGQGLAGEAGTDTQYF.

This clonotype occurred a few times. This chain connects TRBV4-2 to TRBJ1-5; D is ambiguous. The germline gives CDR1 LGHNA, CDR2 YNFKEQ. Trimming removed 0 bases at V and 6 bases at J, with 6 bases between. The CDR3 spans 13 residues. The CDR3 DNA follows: TGTGCCAGCAGCCAAGACTTAGCTCAGCCCCAGCATTTT. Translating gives CASSQDLAQPQHF.

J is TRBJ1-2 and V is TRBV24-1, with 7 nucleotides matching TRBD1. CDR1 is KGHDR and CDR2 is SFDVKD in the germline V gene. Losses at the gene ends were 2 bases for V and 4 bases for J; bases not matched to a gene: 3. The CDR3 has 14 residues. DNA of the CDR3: TGTGCCACCAGTGATTCGACAGGGCTCTATGGCTACACCTTC. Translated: CATSDSTGLYGYTF.